The rows below give T cell receptor beta chains drawn from one sample of a study of early T cells in non-severe SARS-CoV-2 infection. Each CDR3 protein is one row after TCRdb ran MiXCR on the 5' RACE reads. Here the sample spans tens of thousands of distinct CDR3 sequences, 5.6% being singletons. Sequencing was performed on whole blood. These receptor sequences come from an adult who was a healthcare worker with PCR-confirmed SARS-CoV-2 infection or an uninfected control (not recorded which). Each CDR3 is given with its conserved first and last residue. D genes are given only for firm matches. Rows give clone size only sometimes, using once, few, many, or a class for an expanded clone.

d_gene,abundance,j_gene,v_gene,CDR3aa,CDR3nt
.,.,TRBJ1-3,TRBV29-1,CSVERGSAGVSGNTIYF,TGCAGCGTTGAACGGGGGTCAGCAGGCGTATCCGGAAACACCATATATTTT
.,many,TRBJ2-2,TRBV6-2/TRBV6-3,CASSPPPNTGELFF,TGTGCCAGCAGCCCTCCCCCCAACACCGGGGAGCTGTTTTTT
.,.,TRBJ2-3,TRBV28,CASSFDFLAELSSTDTQYF,TGTGCCAGCAGTTTTGACTTCTTAGCGGAGTTATCTAGCACAGATACGCAGTATTTT
.,few,TRBJ2-5,TRBV12-3/TRBV12-4,CASSHPGETQYF,TGTGCCAGCAGTCACCCCGGGGAGACCCAGTACTTC
.,many,TRBJ1-2,TRBV4-1,CASSSLDSYGYTF,TGCGCCAGCAGCTCCTTGGACAGCTATGGCTACACCTTC
.,few,TRBJ1-5,TRBV7-2,CASSPRRGDQPQHF,TGTGCCAGCAGCCCGAGACGGGGAGATCAGCCCCAGCATTTT
.,many,TRBJ2-2,TRBV5-4,CASSLPPPRGESGELFF,TGTGCCAGCAGCTTGCCCCCTCCAAGGGGGGAGTCCGGGGAGCTGTTTTTT
TRBD2,.,TRBJ2-3,TRBV7-2,CASSSVFSLAGSTDTQYF,TGTGCCAGCAGCTCCGTGTTTTCCTTAGCGGGGAGCACAGATACGCAGTATTTT
.,many,TRBJ2-6,TRBV18,CASSTSLSGANVLTF,TGTGCCAGCTCAACCAGCCTCTCTGGGGCCAACGTCCTGACTTTC
.,.,TRBJ2-3,TRBV5-4,CASSLAGFSTDTQYF,TGTGCCAGCAGCTTGGCGGGTTTTTCCACAGATACGCAGTATTTT
TRBD1,many,TRBJ1-2,TRBV2,CASSVGQERYGYTF,TGTGCCAGCAGCGTAGGACAGGAAAGATATGGCTACACCTTC
.,many,TRBJ2-7,TRBV10-1,CASSEGGEQYF,TGCGCCAGCAGTGAAGGTGGCGAGCAGTACTTC
TRBD1,.,TRBJ1-1,TRBV30,CAWSVGTGGTEAFF,TGTGCCTGGAGTGTGGGGACAGGGGGGACTGAAGCTTTCTTT
TRBD2,.,TRBJ2-3,TRBV13,CASSSTAGEGWTQYF,TGTGCCAGCAGCTCCACAGCGGGAGAGGGCTGGACGCAGTATTTT
TRBD2,many,TRBJ2-7,TRBV3-1,CASSQDVASGAKFSYEQYF,TGTGCCAGCAGCCAAGATGTGGCTAGCGGGGCAAAGTTTTCCTACGAGCAGTACTTC
.,.,TRBJ1-1,TRBV6-2/TRBV6-3,CASSSRTEAFF,TGTGCCAGCAGTTCTCGGACTGAAGCTTTCTTT
.,.,TRBJ2-4,TRBV24-1,CATSGLRDSLELAKNIQYF,TGTGCCACCAGTGGACTGCGGGACAGCCTGGAGTTAGCCAAAAACATTCAGTACTTC
.,.,TRBJ2-7,TRBV20-1,CSAGRQDWQYF,TGCAGTGCAGGGAGACAGGACTGGCAGTACTTC
.,many,TRBJ1-5,TRBV6-2/TRBV6-3,CASSYRGSGPQHF,TGTGCCAGCAGTTACCGTGGGTCCGGGCCCCAGCATTTT
.,few,TRBJ1-5,TRBV27,CASSLRAGWDQPQHF,TGTGCCAGCAGTTTAAGGGCAGGATGGGACCAGCCCCAGCATTTT
TRBD2,few,TRBJ2-3,TRBV20-1,CSALFVAGGLTDTQYF,TGCAGTGCCCTCTTCGTAGCGGGGGGACTCACAGATACGCAGTATTTT
TRBD2,.,TRBJ2-1,TRBV6-1,CASSSRTSGVHNEQFF,TGTGCCAGCAGTTCCCGGACTAGCGGGGTGCACAATGAGCAGTTCTTC
TRBD2,many,TRBJ2-3,TRBV18,CASSPGTSGSTDTQYF,TGTGCCAGCTCACCAGGGACTAGCGGGAGCACAGATACGCAGTATTTT
.,few,TRBJ2-7,TRBV5-1,CASSLGGGVSYEQYF,TGCGCCAGCAGCTTAGGCGGGGGCGTATCCTACGAGCAGTACTTC
TRBD1,.,TRBJ2-5,TRBV27,CASSRPGQGQLAQYF,TGTGCCAGCAGCCGCCCGGGACAGGGTCAATTGGCCCAGTACTTC
.,few,TRBJ2-7,TRBV20-1,CSAPGTTGSSYEQYF,TGCAGTGCCCCGGGCACCACAGGAAGCTCCTACGAGCAGTACTTC
.,few,TRBJ2-7,TRBV7-2,CASSLGMGTEQYF,TGTGCCAGCAGCTTAGGAATGGGGACCGAGCAGTACTTC
.,many,TRBJ2-6,TRBV5-1,CASSLRQTISGANVLTF,TGCGCCAGCAGCTTGAGACAGACAATCTCTGGGGCCAACGTCCTGACTTTC
.,few,TRBJ2-2,TRBV2,CASRGGGKTGELFF,TGTGCCAGCAGGGGAGGGGGCAAAACCGGGGAGCTGTTTTTT
TRBD2,few,TRBJ2-1,TRBV4-3,CASSHERAGGSSYNEQFF,TGCGCCAGCAGCCACGAAAGAGCGGGGGGGAGCTCCTACAATGAGCAGTTCTTC
.,.,TRBJ2-6,TRBV6-5,CASSYAGSSGANVLTF,TGTGCCAGCAGTTACGCAGGTTCATCTGGGGCCAACGTCCTGACTTTC
.,few,TRBJ2-7,TRBV4-2,CASSQVGGSAEQYF,TGTGCCAGCAGCCAAGTTGGTGGGTCGGCCGAGCAGTACTTC
.,many,TRBJ1-1,TRBV7-8,CASSLRGGTEAFF,TGTGCCAGCAGCTTAAGGGGAGGTACTGAAGCTTTCTTT